These T cell receptor beta chains were read from a single sample in a study of identical twins. Using its own MiXCR run on the 5' RACE reads, TCRdb lists one record per CDR3 protein. This table has about 1.7 million distinct CDR3 sequences, around 29% appearing once. The sequenced material came from cord blood. These receptors all stem from a newborn girl in good health. The CDR3 runs from the conserved cysteine through the conserved F or W. D genes are given only for firm matches. Rows may omit the clone size; those that give it use once, few, many or a size class.

J,V,size,D,DNA,CDR3
TRBJ2-7,TRBV3-1,few,NA,TGTGCCAGCAGCCAAGGTTCTACCAACTACGAGCAGTACTTC,CASSQGSTNYEQYF
TRBJ2-1,TRBV5-1,NA,TRBD2,TGCGCCAGCAGCAGGACTAGTGCCAATGAGCAGTTCTTC,CASSRTSANEQFF
TRBJ2-5,TRBV5-1,few,TRBD2,TGCGCCAGCAGCTTGGCCGGGGGGATCGAGACCCAGTACTTC,CASSLAGGIETQYF
TRBJ2-1,TRBV5-1,many,TRBD2,TGCGCCAGCGCGGGGGACTCCTCCTACAATGAGCAGTTCTTC,CASAGDSSYNEQFF
TRBJ2-2,TRBV20-1,few,NA,TGCAGTGCTAGAGACCTCGGCCACGGCGGGGAGCTGTTTTTT,CSARDLGHGGELFF
TRBJ2-3,TRBV4-2,few,NA,TGTGCCAGCAGCCAAGGGCAGCACACAGATACGCAGTATTTT,CASSQGQHTDTQYF
TRBJ1-1,TRBV20-1,NA,NA,TGCAGTGCCTACGGGGGAAGGAACACTGAAGCTTTCTTT,CSAYGGRNTEAFF
TRBJ1-6,TRBV28,few,NA,TGTGCCAGCAGTTTAGGGGAAGATATCAGCTCCTATAATTCACCCCTCCACTTT,CASSLGEDISSYNSPLHF
TRBJ2-1,TRBV5-1,NA,NA,TGCGCCAGCAGCTTGGCCTCGTGGGAGTACAATGAGCAGTTCTTC,CASSLASWEYNEQFF
TRBJ2-7,TRBV7-9,NA,NA,TGTGCCAGCAGCTTAGCCCCGCGGGGGCCTCTAAGCTACGAGCAGTACTTC,CASSLAPRGPLSYEQYF
TRBJ1-2,TRBV20-1,few,NA,TGCAGTGCTAGGGGCGGCCTATATGGCTACACCTTC,CSARGGLYGYTF
TRBJ2-7,TRBV20-1,many,NA,TGCAGTGTTGGAAGAAAAGCTTACGAGCAGTACTTC,CSVGRKAYEQYF
TRBJ2-1,TRBV5-1,few,NA,TGCGCCAGCAGCTTGGGACAGGAGTCCAATGAGCAGTTCTTC,CASSLGQESNEQFF
TRBJ2-3,TRBV5-1,NA,NA,TGCGCCAGCAGCTTCACGGCAGGGGCAGATGCGCAGTATTTT,CASSFTAGADAQYF
TRBJ2-5,TRBV2,few,NA,TGTGCCAGCAGTGAACCCCAGGGCAAAAGGGAAGAGACCCAGTACTTC,CASSEPQGKREETQYF
TRBJ2-3,TRBV7-2,few,NA,TGTGCCAGCAGCTTTGGTAGGACTTTGGGCACAGATACGCAGTATTTT,CASSFGRTLGTDTQYF
TRBJ2-3,TRBV20-1,NA,TRBD1,TGCAGTGCTAGTCGCGCAGGGGGCGCCCCGGCAGATACGCAGTATTTT,CSASRAGGAPADTQYF
TRBJ2-5,TRBV29-1,NA,NA,TGCAGCGTTGAGGTCCGGGCCAACCAAGAGACCCAGTACTTC,CSVEVRANQETQYF
TRBJ1-4,TRBV3-1,few,NA,TGTGCCAGCAGTCGTACAGCCTCTAATGAAAAACTGTTTTTT,CASSRTASNEKLFF
TRBJ2-5,TRBV29-1,few,NA,TGCAGCGTTGAATATCCGGGAGAGACCCAGTACTTC,CSVEYPGETQYF
TRBJ2-7,TRBV4-1,NA,TRBD1,TGCGCCAGCAGCCACACGGACAGGGGGTACGAGCAGTACTTC,CASSHTDRGYEQYF
TRBJ2-1,TRBV28,NA,TRBD2,TGTGCCAGCAGTCCCCCAACCAGCGGGAGGGCCTATGAGCAGTTCTTC,CASSPPTSGRAYEQFF
TRBJ1-1,TRBV7-6,NA,NA,TGTGCCAGCAGCTTAAAGTCGACAGGCAACCTGAACACTGAAGCTTTCTTT,CASSLKSTGNLNTEAFF
TRBJ1-1,TRBV18,few,NA,TGTGCCAGCTCACCCAGGCAGGGGTACATGAACACTGAAGCTTTCTTT,CASSPRQGYMNTEAFF
TRBJ2-1,TRBV9,few,NA,TGTGCCAGCAGCGGCAGACAGCCGAGCTCCTACAATGAGCAGTTCTTC,CASSGRQPSSYNEQFF
TRBJ2-3,TRBV7-9,few,TRBD2,TGTGCCAGCAGCTCGATGCTAGCGGGAGTAAAAGATACGCAGTATTTT,CASSSMLAGVKDTQYF
TRBJ2-7,TRBV7-2,few,NA,TGTGCCAGCAGCTTAGTGGAGGGATTTACCTACGAGCAGTACTTC,CASSLVEGFTYEQYF
TRBJ2-1,TRBV14,many,NA,TGTGCCAGCAGCCCGGGGGTCTCCTACAATGAGCAGTTCTTC,CASSPGVSYNEQFF
TRBJ2-1,TRBV3-1,many,TRBD2,TGTGCCAGCAGCCAAGGGCGGGAGGTCTACAATGAGCAGTTCTTC,CASSQGREVYNEQFF
TRBJ1-5,TRBV20-1,NA,NA,TGCAGTGCTAGAGATTGGGTCGGGGGGCTGGACAATCAGCCCCAGCATTTT,CSARDWVGGLDNQPQHF